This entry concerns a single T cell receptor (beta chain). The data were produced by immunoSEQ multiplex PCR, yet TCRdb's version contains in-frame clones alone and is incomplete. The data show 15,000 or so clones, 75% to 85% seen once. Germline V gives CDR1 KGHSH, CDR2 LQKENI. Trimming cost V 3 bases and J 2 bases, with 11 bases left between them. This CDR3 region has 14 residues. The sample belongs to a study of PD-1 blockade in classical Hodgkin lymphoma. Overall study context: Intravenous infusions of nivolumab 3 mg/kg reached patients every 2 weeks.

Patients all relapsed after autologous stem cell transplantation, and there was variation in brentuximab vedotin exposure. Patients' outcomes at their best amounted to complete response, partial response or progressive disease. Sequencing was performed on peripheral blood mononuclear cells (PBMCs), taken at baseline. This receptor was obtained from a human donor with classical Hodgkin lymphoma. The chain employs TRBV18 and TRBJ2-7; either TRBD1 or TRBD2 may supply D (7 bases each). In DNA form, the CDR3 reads TGTGCCAGCTCACCGCGGGGGACAGCCTACGAGCAGTACTTC. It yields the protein CASSPRGTAYEQYF.